Below are 32 T cell receptor beta chains sequenced from a single sample in a study of human T cells and chemical hapten exposure. TCRdb itself ran the RACE reads through MiXCR, one entry per CDR3 protein. The repertoire consists of approximately 80,000 distinct CDR3 sequences, with 13% occurring once and the leading ten covering approximately 5%. Noted time point: patch test 3, about 24 weeks after DPC sensitization. The treatment here: therapeutic diphenylcyclopropenone sensitization with weekly scalp DPC. This specimen was whole blood, taken in connection with sensitization to the hapten diphenylcyclopropenone (DPC). Receptors originate from a woman aged 45-65 years with alopecia areata. Some clones in this sample may be carry-over from other donors' samples.

This clonotype was seen just once. This chain uses TRBV10-3 with TRBJ2-6; 7 nucleotides match TRBD2. The CDR3 totals 18 residues. Germline assignment: CDR1 ENHRY and CDR2 SYGVKD. Unmatched junction bases numbered 15, after V lost 6 bases and J lost 4 bases. The CDR3 loop reads CAISRTGTNIKGANVLTF. The CDR3, as DNA: TGTGCCATCAGCCGGACCGGGACTAATATCAAGGGGGCCAACGTCCTGACTTTC.

This sequence joins TRBV11-2 and TRBJ1-2, with D tentatively TRBD1 (5 bases). CDR1 and CDR2 from the germline V gene are SGHAT and FQNNGV. The V gene lost 4 bases and the J gene lost 7 bases, with 10 bases spanning the gap. The CDR3 has 12 residues. The CDR3 sequence is CASSSTEGGYTF. The CDR3, as DNA: TGTGCCAGCAGCTCGACAGAAGGTGGCTACACCTTC.

This clonotype showed up just a few times. The V and J genes are TRBV29-1 and TRBJ2-5; 12 nucleotides line up with TRBD1. Looked up from germline, CDR1 is SQVTM and CDR2 is ANQGSEA. V shed 2 bases, J shed 9 bases, and the junction held 16 bases outside the gene matches. The CDR3 has 17 amino acids. As DNA, the CDR3 is TGCAGCGTTGAAAAGGGACAGGGGGCAGTTAACAAGAGACCCCAGTACTTC. This codes for CSVEKGQGAVNKRPQYF. The whole variable domain, remainder taken from reference TRBV29-1 and TRBJ2-5, is SAVISQKPSRDICQRGTSLTIQCQVDSQVTMMFWYRQQPGQSLTLIATANQGSEATYESGFVIDKFPISRPNLTFSTLTVSNMSPEDSSIYLCSVEKGQGAVNKRPQYFGPGTRLLVL.

This clonotype was detected only a few times. This chain joins TRBV5-1 and TRBJ2-7; no firm D call. Germline V lookup: CDR1 SGHRS, CDR2 YFSETQ. The CDR3 spans 12 residues. Trimming took 0 bases from V and 3 from J, leaving 4 bases between them. The CDR3 DNA follows: TGCGCCAGCAGCTTGGGGGACTACGAGCAGTACTTC. Protein sequence: CASSLGDYEQYF.

This clonotype showed up just a few times. The V call is TRBV12-3 or TRBV12-4, the J call TRBJ1-2; 8 nucleotides match TRBD1. The CDR3 spans 15 residues. V was clipped by 7 bases and J by 4 bases; unmatched bases: 11. This CDR3 reads CASTLGAGGLYGYTF. CDR3 bases: TGTGCCAGCACCCTAGGAGCAGGGGGCCTCTATGGCTACACCTTC.

This rearrangement joins TRBV18 to TRBJ1-1, with D perhaps matching TRBD1 (5 bases). With 2 bases removed from V and 7 bases from J, the gap between germline ends came to 11 bases. Germline V gene lookup returns CDR1 KGHSH and CDR2 LQKENI. This CDR3 comprises 13 residues. This CDR3 is CASSPGVRGEAFF. DNA for the CDR3: TGTGCCAGCTCACCAGGGGTTAGGGGTGAAGCTTTCTTT.

In this sample, this clonotype turned up a few times. The gene calls are TRBV4-1 and TRBJ2-7; TRBD1 is a possible D gene (6 bases). V dropped 1 base and J dropped 7 bases, with 14 bases sitting between them. The CDR3 consists of 14 residues. Germline CDR1 reads MGHRA; CDR2 reads YSYEKL. This chain's CDR3 is CASSQVQGIGEQYF. CDR3 DNA sequence: TGCGCCAGCAGCCAAGTACAGGGAATAGGTGAGCAGTACTTC.

The V call is TRBV19, the J call TRBJ1-2; no definite D call. Germline V CDR1 and CDR2: LNHDA, SQIVND (reference sequence). V lost 1 base, J lost 8 bases, and 14 bases lay in between. The CDR3 spans 14 residues. This CDR3 is CASSIGLTLGGYTF. In DNA form, the CDR3 reads TGTGCCAGTAGTATAGGACTGACTTTGGGCGGCTACACCTTC.

This clonotype was observed many times. The chain combines TRBV20-1 with TRBJ1-5; D gene ambiguous. Between the trimmed V and J ends, which lost 6 bases and 0 bases, there was a span of 6 bases. There are 12 residues in the CDR3. Germline loops: CDR1 DFQATT, CDR2 SNEGSKA (reference sequence). In DNA form, the CDR3 reads TGCAGTGCCGCCATTAGCAATCAGCCCCAGCATTTT. Translation gives CSAAISNQPQHF.

This clonotype turned up a few times. The chain is built from TRBV5-1 and TRBJ1-4; no clear D gene. Germline V gene lookup returns CDR1 SGHRS and CDR2 YFSETQ. Trimming removed 1 base at V and 3 bases at J, with 10 bases between. This CDR3 is built from 15 residues. CDR3 amino acids: CASSLSGKANEKLFF. The CDR3 coding sequence is TGCGCCAGCAGCTTGTCCGGGAAGGCTAATGAAAAACTGTTTTTT.

This clonotype was counted a few times. The chain uses TRBV29-1 and TRBJ2-2; D uncertain. Germline lookup yields CDR1 SQVTM and CDR2 ANQGSEA. Trimming removed 3 bases from V and 2 bases from J, with 7 bases in between. The length of the CDR3 is 13 residues. The DNA for the CDR3 is TGCAGCGTTGACCGGAGTAACACCGGGGAGCTGTTTTTT. Protein product: CSVDRSNTGELFF.

The rearrangement uses TRBV19 and TRBJ2-2; D might be TRBD1 (5 bases). This CDR3 has 13 amino acids. Trimming shortened V by 4 bases and J by 9 bases, and 12 bases separated the two germline ends. Looked up from germline, CDR1 is LNHDA and CDR2 is SQIVND (reference sequence). The CDR3 sequence is CASSNVQGRELFF. The CDR3 DNA follows: TGTGCCAGTAGTAACGTTCAGGGCCGGGAGCTGTTTTTT. Drawing the rest from reference TRBV19 and TRBJ2-2, the complete variable domain is DGGITQSPKYLFRKEGQNVTLSCEQNLNHDAMYWYRQDPGQGLRLIYYSQIVNDFQKGDIAEGYSVSREKKESFPLTVTSAQKNPTAFYLCASSNVQGRELFFGEGSRLTVL.

This clonotype appeared a few times. The gene calls are TRBV29-1 and TRBJ2-5, with TRBD1 matching 8 bases. CDR1 and CDR2 from the germline V gene are SQVTM and ANQGSEA. V was pared by 4 bases and J by 5 bases, with 6 bases of the junction left unmatched. There are 13 residues in the CDR3. DNA for the CDR3: TGCAGCGTTGGTTCAGGGGGCAGGGAGACCCAGTACTTC. This sequence encodes CSVGSGGRETQYF.

Many counts were recorded for this clonotype. This chain connects TRBV29-1 to TRBJ1-3; D not certain. This CDR3 spans 10 amino acids. Germline loops: CDR1 SQVTM, CDR2 ANQGSEA. V was cut by 5 bases and J by 8 bases, with 7 bases left in between. CDR3 DNA: TGCAGCGTTCGTTCTGACACCATATATTTT. Its protein is CSVRSDTIYF.

This clonotype has at least ten counts. This chain connects TRBV20-1 to TRBJ1-4; D is perhaps TRBD1 (6 bases). The CDR3 has 13 amino acids. Germline values: CDR1 DFQATT, CDR2 SNEGSKA (reference sequence). V shed 6 bases and J shed 7 bases, with 15 bases lying between them. CDR3: CSAQQGRGEKLFF. CDR3 nucleotides: TGCAGTGCGCAACAGGGACGGGGTGAAAAACTGTTTTTT.

Ten or more counts support this clonotype. The gene calls are TRBV7-8 and TRBJ2-3; no definite D call. Trimming removed 4 bases at V and 5 bases at J, with 4 bases between. CDR1 SGHVS and CDR2 FQNEAQ come from the germline V gene. The CDR3 is 11 residues long. The DNA of the CDR3 is TGTGCCAGCAGCTCCAGAGATACGCAGTATTTT. It encodes CASSSRDTQYF.

This clonotype was seen ten or more times. The chain combines TRBV7-6 with TRBJ2-7, with D tentatively TRBD2 (6 bases). The CDR3 length is 15 residues. The ends were cut back, 5 bases at V and 0 bases at J, with 14 bases in the middle. Germline loops: CDR1 SGHVS, CDR2 FNYEAQ. CDR3 residues: CASSPRAGSSYEQYF. CDR3 in DNA: TGTGCCAGCAGCCCCCGGGCGGGGAGCTCCTACGAGCAGTACTTC.

This clonotype was counted many times. The CDR3: CASSLAPENTGELFF. The DNA of the CDR3 is TGTGCCAGCAGCTTAGCTCCAGAGAACACCGGGGAGCTGTTTTTT. This chain uses TRBV7-6 with TRBJ2-2; the D is unclear. This CDR3 spans 15 amino acids. Germline CDR1 is SGHVS and CDR2 is FNYEAQ. V gave up 0 bases and J gave up 1 base, with 6 bases separating them.

The chain is built from TRBV20-1 and TRBJ2-7; tentatively, D is TRBD2 (6 bases). CDR1 DFQATT and CDR2 SNEGSKA come from the germline V gene (reference sequence). V lost 0 bases to trimming and J lost 6 bases, with 15 bases between them. The CDR3 is 14 residues long. The CDR3 here is CSAREPTAGLEQYF. As DNA, the CDR3 is TGCAGTGCTAGAGAACCCACAGCGGGCCTCGAGCAGTACTTC.

This clonotype appeared a few times. The chain carries TRBV9 and TRBJ2-3, with D uncertain. Germline V lookup: CDR1 SGDLS, CDR2 YYNGEE. V gave up 6 bases and J gave up 2 bases, with 7 bases separating them. This CDR3 spans 12 amino acids. CDR3 sequence (DNA): TGTGCCAGCATGAAAGTCACAGATACGCAGTATTTT. Residues: CASMKVTDTQYF.

This clonotype occurred many times. The V and J genes are TRBV29-1 and TRBJ2-1; 11 positions agree with TRBD2. The CDR3 is 15 residues long. Losses at the gene ends were 7 bases for V and 0 bases for J; bases not matched to a gene: 5. Per germline, CDR1 SQVTM and CDR2 ANQGSEA. The CDR3 region has the DNA TGCAGCGCAAGAACTAGCGGGAGCTCCTACAATGAGCAGTTCTTC. The encoded protein is CSARTSGSSYNEQFF.

This sequence joins TRBV5-1 and TRBJ1-2; tentatively, D is TRBD1 (6 bases). The V and J ends lost 1 base and 8 bases respectively, with 18 bases between them. This CDR3 is built from 15 residues. Germline assignment: CDR1 SGHRS and CDR2 YFSETQ. CDR3 sequence (DNA): TGCGCCAGCAGCTTGAGCATCAGGGGCTCCTCGGGCTACACCTTC. Its protein product is CASSLSIRGSSGYTF.

This clonotype has more than one count but fewer than ten. V is TRBV20-1 and J is TRBJ2-7, with 9 bases aligning to TRBD2. CDR1 is DFQATT, CDR2 SNEGSKA, per germline (reference sequence). The CDR3 covers 15 residues. The V gene end was trimmed by 0 bases and the J gene end by 4 bases; junction bases not matched to a gene: 7. CDR3 amino acids: CSARDLAGSNYEQYF. DNA of the CDR3: TGCAGTGCTAGAGATCTAGCGGGATCAAATTACGAGCAGTACTTC.

This clonotype was recorded many times. The chain couples TRBV20-1 to TRBJ2-4, with D perhaps matching TRBD2 (5 bases). The ends were cut back, 3 bases at V and 6 bases at J, with 15 bases in the middle. CDR3 length: 14 amino acids. Germline loops: CDR1 DFQATT, CDR2 SNEGSKA (reference sequence). The CDR3: CSASRGRDTNIQYF. CDR3 bases: TGCAGTGCTAGTCGCGGGCGAGATACAAACATTCAGTACTTC.

Only a few counts were recorded for this clonotype. A junction end diverges from the germline sequence, so it may reflect a read error. This chain joins TRBV11-2 and TRBJ2-2; 9 bases agree with TRBD2. This CDR3 comprises 16 residues. Germline V gene data show CDR1 as SGHAT and CDR2 as FQNNGV. CDR3 sequence reads: CASSSLSGRNPGELFF. The CDR3 nucleotides are TGTGCCAGCAGCTCCCTGAGCGGGAGGAACCCCGGGGAGCTGTTTTTT.

This clonotype was seen many times. V and J are TRBV20-1 and TRBJ2-7, with 13 bases aligning to TRBD2. J gave up 2 bases and V 6 bases, and 10 bases lay outside the gene matches. Germline V gene sequence: CDR1 DFQATT, CDR2 SNEGSKA (reference sequence). The CDR3 consists of 16 residues. The CDR3, as DNA: TGCAGTGCGACTCGCCCGGGACTAGCGGGGACCTACGAGCAGTACTTC. Its protein product is CSATRPGLAGTYEQYF.

Written as DNA, the CDR3 is TGCAGTGCCCCCTCGGGGGTCTATAATTCACCCCTCCACTTT. Translating it yields CSAPSGVYNSPLHF. The chain links TRBV20-1 to TRBJ1-6; D might be TRBD1 (5 bases). V dropped 6 bases and J dropped 3 bases, with 12 bases sitting between them. The CDR3 totals 14 residues. Looked up from germline, CDR1 is DFQATT and CDR2 is SNEGSKA (reference sequence).

The V gene is TRBV7-6, the J gene TRBJ2-6, with 8 positions matching TRBD2. V dropped 5 bases and J dropped 2; count of bases not matched to a gene: 23. This CDR3 has 22 residues. Germline values: CDR1 SGHVS, CDR2 FNYEAQ. The CDR3 DNA reads TGTGCCAGCAGCATTTACCCATACGGGCTAGCGGGTAAAATAACTGGGGCCAACGTCCTGACTTTC. Translated: CASSIYPYGLAGKITGANVLTF.

This clonotype was seen a handful of times. The V gene is TRBV18, the J gene TRBJ1-1; D call uncertain. Between the trimmed V and J ends, which lost 4 bases and 7 bases, there was a span of 16 bases. CDR3 length: 14 amino acids. CDR1 is KGHSH, CDR2 LQKENI, per germline. The CDR3 region is CASSQLEVPLEAFF. Here the CDR3 DNA reads TGTGCCAGCTCACAGCTAGAGGTCCCTCTTGAAGCTTTCTTT.

The chain uses TRBV6-1 and TRBJ2-7; a weak D match, TRBD1 (5 bases). Between the trimmed V and J ends, which lost 7 bases and 2 bases, there was a span of 9 bases. The CDR3 totals 12 residues. In germline, CDR1 is MNHNS, CDR2 SASEGT. The CDR3 sequence is CASNPGPYEQYF. Here the CDR3 DNA reads TGTGCCAGCAACCCAGGGCCCTACGAGCAGTACTTC.

This chain links TRBV29-1 with TRBJ2-7; D possibly corresponds to TRBD2 (6 bases). V lost 2 bases, J lost 7 bases, and 18 bases lay in between. Germline CDR1 reads SQVTM; CDR2 reads ANQGSEA. The CDR3 is 14 amino acids. Here the CDR3 reads CSVELRLGLGEQYF. The DNA of the CDR3 is TGCAGCGTTGAATTGAGGCTGGGACTCGGTGAGCAGTACTTC.

The chain has TRBV29-1 and TRBJ2-1, with unresolved D. This CDR3 contains 14 residues. V gave up 6 bases and J gave up 0 bases, with 12 bases separating them. The germline CDR1 and CDR2 sequences are SQVTM and ANQGSEA. CDR3: CSVDHIGSYNEQFF. DNA of the CDR3: TGCAGCGTCGACCATATCGGCTCCTACAATGAGCAGTTCTTC.